This T cell receptor (beta chain) comes out of a study of identical twins. In this sample, this clonotype turned up a few times. From the 5' RACE reads, TCRdb called clonotypes with MiXCR, one entry per CDR3 protein. This table has 500,000 to 700,000 distinct CDR3 sequences, about 7.1% appearing once. Germline V lookup: CDR1 SGHAT, CDR2 FQDESV (reference sequence). With 6 bases clipped from V and 2 bases from J, the junction kept 13 bases outside the gene matches. The CDR3 length is 17 residues. Another study also made use of these data, one on yellow fever vaccine responses in identical twins.

V and J are TRBV11-1 and TRBJ2-3, with 8 bases lining up with TRBD1. The specimen was PBMCs. The source is a woman younger than 30 in good health. CDR3 sequence (DNA): TGTGCCAGCAGAGATTCAGGGGGCGGGCTGGTCACAGATACGCAGTATTTT. Its protein product is CASRDSGGGLVTDTQYF. Drawing the rest from reference TRBV11-1 and TRBJ2-3, the complete variable domain is EAEVAQSPRYKITEKSQAVAFWCDPISGHATLYWYRQILGQGPELLVQFQDESVVDDSQLPKDRFSAERLKGVDSTLKIQPAELGDSAMYLCASRDSGGGLVTDTQYFGPGTRLTVL.